The 31 T cell receptor beta chains in this list originate from one sample, sequenced in a study of blood T cell repertoires in COVID-19. Method: immunoSEQ multiplex PCR; TCRdb's copy keeps in-frame clones and lacks some. The sample shows 300,000 or so clones, under 90% of them seen only once. The sequenced sample consisted of PBMCs or T cells enriched from blood (not recorded which). Receptor source: a woman in her 50s who had been exposed to COVID-19.

The table lists this clone with a few counts. The V call is TRBV19, the J call TRBJ2-7; no clear D gene. Trimming pared 5 bases from V and 12 bases from J, leaving 17 bases between. In germline, CDR1 is LNHDA, CDR2 SQIVND (reference sequence). The CDR3 runs to 12 residues. The CDR3 protein is CASSSPPSSLYF. CDR3 DNA: TGTGCCAGTAGTTCCCCACCATCGAGTCTGTACTTC.

The chain joins TRBV5-1 to TRBJ2-7, with 11 bases fitting TRBD1. Germline values: CDR1 SGHRS, CDR2 YFSETQ. This CDR3 region has 17 residues. Trimming took 1 base from V and 5 from J; bases not matched to a gene: 11. CDR3 bases: TGCGCCAGCAGCTTGCCGCGTACCGGGACAGGGGGGGACGAGCAGTACTTC. This gives the protein CASSLPRTGTGGDEQYF.

The V call is TRBV28, the J call TRBJ2-5; 8 nucleotides line up with TRBD2. The CDR3 is 15 amino acids. Germline values: CDR1 MDHEN, CDR2 SYDVKM. The trim removed 4 bases at V and 4 bases at J, leaving 8 bases unmatched. Here the CDR3 reads CASSYTAGGGETQYF. CDR3 nucleotides: TGTGCCAGCAGTTACACGGCGGGGGGAGGAGAGACCCAGTACTTC.

CDR3 sequence: CASSFAPGQENYGYTF. In DNA form, the CDR3 reads TGTGCCAGCAGCTTTGCTCCGGGACAAGAGAACTATGGCTACACCTTC. V is TRBV5-5 and J is TRBJ1-2, with D maybe TRBD1 (6 bases). This CDR3 region has 16 residues. Per germline, CDR1 SGHKS and CDR2 YYEKEE (reference sequence). V was clipped by 2 bases and J by 2 bases, with 16 bases between them.

This clone was counted a single time. The J gene is TRBJ2-7, the V gene TRBV19; 10 nucleotides line up with TRBD1. The germline V gene has CDR1 LNHDA and CDR2 SQIVND (reference sequence). CDR3 length: 13 residues. The ends lost 6 bases at V and 5 bases at J; junction bases unmatched: 4. CDR3 nucleotide sequence: TGTGCCAGTAGCGACAGGGGGCCCAACGAGCAGTACTTC. Encoded protein: CASSDRGPNEQYF. Drawing the rest from reference TRBV19 and TRBJ2-7, the complete variable domain is DGGITQSPKYLFRKEGQNVTLSCEQNLNHDAMYWYRQDPGQGLRLIYYSQIVNDFQKGDIAEGYSVSREKKESFPLTVTSAQKNPTAFYLCASSDRGPNEQYFGPGTRLTVT.

This chain links TRBV28 with TRBJ2-7; 8 bases map to TRBD1. From germline, CDR1 is MDHEN and CDR2 SYDVKM. The CDR3 consists of 16 residues. The V segment lost 8 bases and the J segment 6 bases; nucleotides outside the gene matches: 18. The CDR3 loop is CASGYPRAGGSSEQYF. CDR3 sequence (DNA): TGTGCCAGCGGGTACCCCAGGGCAGGGGGCTCCAGCGAGCAGTACTTC.

This clone was detected once. The V and J genes are TRBV9 and TRBJ2-2, with TRBD1 matching over 8 bases. The ends lost 4 bases at V and 4 bases at J; junction bases unmatched: 6. This CDR3 region has 15 residues. In germline, CDR1 is SGDLS, CDR2 YYNGEE. In DNA, the CDR3 is TGTGCCAGCAGCCCCAGGACAGGGAGCACCGGGGAGCTGTTTTTT. Protein: CASSPRTGSTGELFF.

V is TRBV28 and J is TRBJ2-7; TRBD1 agrees at 7 bases. With V trimmed by 6 bases and J by 0 bases, 8 bases remained unmatched. CDR1 is MDHEN, CDR2 SYDVKM, per germline. The CDR3 sequence is 15 residues long. CDR3 sequence reads: CASSHGTENSYEQYF. The CDR3 region has the DNA TGTGCCAGCAGCCACGGGACAGAAAACTCCTACGAGCAGTACTTC.

The gene calls are TRBV12-3 or TRBV12-4 and TRBJ2-3, with a possible D match to TRBD2 (5 bases). Between the trimmed V and J ends, which lost 1 base and 6 bases, there was a span of 8 bases. This CDR3 spans 13 amino acids. The DNA for the CDR3 is TGTGCCAGCAGTTTAGATCGAGGGGATACGCAGTATTTT. Translated: CASSLDRGDTQYF.

The J gene is TRBJ1-6, the V gene TRBV7-2; D unresolved. With 1 base removed from V and 9 bases from J, the gap between germline ends came to 10 bases. The CDR3 length is 14 residues. CDR1 SGHTA and CDR2 FQGNSA come from the germline V gene. The CDR3 coding sequence is TGTGCCAGCAGCTTAGTTTTTGAGGGTTCACCCCTCCACTTT. Translation: CASSLVFEGSPLHF.

The V and J genes are TRBV28 and TRBJ2-1; TRBD2 agrees at 12 bases. The J segment lost 7 bases and the V segment lost 4 bases, leaving 5 bases of the junction unmatched. CDR1 is MDHEN, CDR2 SYDVKM, per germline. CDR3 length: 15 residues. The CDR3 loop reads CASSSLAGGANEQFF. The CDR3 DNA reads TGTGCCAGCAGTTCGCTAGCGGGGGGGGCTAATGAGCAGTTCTTC.

This chain joins TRBV27 and TRBJ1-1, with 7 bases lining up with TRBD1. This CDR3 region has 14 residues. From germline, CDR1 is MNHEY and CDR2 SMNVEV (reference sequence). V lost 6 bases, J lost 5 bases, and 9 bases stayed unmatched. This CDR3 reads CASSSYRGDTEAFF. The CDR3 bases are TGTGCCAGCAGCTCCTACAGGGGAGATACTGAAGCTTTCTTT.

The V and J genes are TRBV5-4 and TRBJ2-7; TRBD2 is a possible D gene (5 bases). V lost 1 base and J 2 bases, leaving 10 bases between the germline ends. The length of the CDR3 is 14 residues. The germline CDR1 and CDR2 sequences are SGHNT and YYREEE (reference sequence). The CDR3 here is CASSLIWEPYEQYF. The CDR3 DNA sequence: TGTGCCAGCAGCTTGATATGGGAGCCCTACGAGCAGTACTTC.

The CDR3 protein is CASSPPFLAGGNNEQFF. CDR3 nucleotide sequence: TGTGCCAGCAGCCCTCCATTTTTAGCGGGGGGGAACAATGAGCAGTTCTTC. The chain links TRBV4-2 to TRBJ2-1, with 11 bases that match TRBD2. The germline gives CDR1 LGHNA, CDR2 YNFKEQ. V gave up 4 bases and J gave up 5 bases; unmatched junction bases: 10. The CDR3 is 17 residues long.

The chain links TRBV27 to TRBJ1-5; D unclear. Trimming pared 2 bases from V and 3 bases from J, leaving 5 bases between. Per the germline V gene, CDR1 is MNHEY and CDR2 is SMNVEV (reference sequence). This CDR3 region has 13 residues. The CDR3 region has the DNA TGTGCCAGCAGTTTAAGCCCCAATCAGCCCCAGCATTTT. Translation gives CASSLSPNQPQHF.

The J gene is TRBJ2-3, the V gene TRBV30; 7 nucleotides align to TRBD2. The V segment lost 6 bases and the J segment 8 bases; nucleotides outside the gene matches: 8. This CDR3 region has 12 residues. Germline-derived CDR1 and CDR2 are GTSNPN and SVGIG (reference sequence). CDR3 region: CACGDGGSTQYF. The DNA for the CDR3 is TGTGCCTGCGGCGACGGGGGGAGTACGCAGTATTTT.

This clone was observed once. In DNA, the CDR3 is TGTGCCAGCAGCGTCGAAGCTAATACGCAGTATTTT. Protein sequence: CASSVEANTQYF. The chain combines TRBV7-9 with TRBJ2-3; D not resolved. Trimming cost V 5 bases and J 7 bases, with 10 bases left between them. The germline CDR1 and CDR2 sequences are SEHNR and FQNEAQ (reference sequence). There are 12 residues in the CDR3.

The chain is built from TRBV30 and TRBJ1-5; 9 nucleotides match TRBD1. Per germline, CDR1 GTSNPN and CDR2 SVGIG (reference sequence). The CDR3 length is 13 residues. V lost 1 base and J lost 6; bases outside the gene matches: 1. CDR3 in DNA: TGTGCCTGGAGTGGGACAGGGGTTCAGCCCCAGCATTTT. This gives the protein CAWSGTGVQPQHF.

This chain links TRBV7-2 with TRBJ2-5, with TRBD1 matching over 8 bases. The CDR3 totals 16 residues. In germline, CDR1 is SGHTA, CDR2 FQGNSA. J was trimmed by 1 base and V by 1 base; bases with no gene match: 5. The CDR3 region is CASSLVPTGAQETQYF. In DNA form, the CDR3 reads TGTGCCAGCAGCTTAGTCCCGACAGGGGCCCAAGAGACCCAGTACTTC.

The rearrangement uses TRBV28 and TRBJ2-7; 11 bases are shared with TRBD1. Germline CDR1 reads MDHEN; CDR2 reads SYDVKM. This CDR3 comprises 21 residues. J lost 4 bases, V lost 3 bases, and 23 bases had no gene match. The CDR3 loop reads CASSFLRQLRGTGGFQYEQYF. In nucleotides, the CDR3 is TGTGCCAGCAGTTTTCTTCGTCAACTACGCGGGACAGGGGGTTTCCAGTACGAGCAGTACTTC.

V is TRBV9 and J is TRBJ2-7; TRBD2 is a possible D gene (7 bases). The CDR3 consists of 14 residues. V was trimmed by 2 bases and J by 5 bases, leaving 14 bases between them. Germline values: CDR1 SGDLS, CDR2 YYNGEE. CDR3 coding DNA: TGTGCCAGCAGCGTCGCGGGGGCCGGGCACGAGCAGTACTTC. It codes for CASSVAGAGHEQYF.

The V gene is TRBV19, the J gene TRBJ1-4; 7 nucleotides match TRBD1. From germline, CDR1 is LNHDA and CDR2 SQIVND (reference sequence). The CDR3 runs 16 residues. V shed 3 bases, J shed 0 bases, and the junction held 4 bases outside the gene matches. This CDR3 is CASSIGTVPTNEKLFF. The CDR3 coding sequence is TGTGCCAGTAGTATCGGGACAGTCCCAACTAATGAAAAACTGTTTTTT. Using reference TRBV19 and TRBJ1-4 for the parts outside the CDR3, the full variable domain is DGGITQSPKYLFRKEGQNVTLSCEQNLNHDAMYWYRQDPGQGLRLIYYSQIVNDFQKGDIAEGYSVSREKKESFPLTVTSAQKNPTAFYLCASSIGTVPTNEKLFFGSGTQLSVL.

The chain recombines TRBV2 with TRBJ1-1, with D perhaps matching TRBD1 (5 bases). Trimming cost V 6 bases and J 4 bases, with 15 bases left between them. This CDR3 comprises 14 residues. In germline, CDR1 is SNHLY, CDR2 FYNNEI. The CDR3 is CASRGDNGGTEAFF. For the CDR3, the DNA is TGTGCCAGCAGAGGAGATAACGGGGGCACTGAAGCTTTCTTT.

This clone has a single count. The rearrangement links TRBV6-1 to TRBJ1-1; perhaps TRBD1 as D (5 bases). The germline gives CDR1 MNHNS, CDR2 SASEGT. Trimming pared 2 bases from V and 7 bases from J, leaving 8 bases between. The CDR3 totals 12 residues. CDR3 coding DNA: TGTGCCAGCAGTGAAAGGGGCGGTGAAGCTTTCTTT. Translating it yields CASSERGGEAFF.

The genes are TRBV27 and TRBJ1-5; D is possibly TRBD1 (6 bases). The length of the CDR3 is 16 residues. V was trimmed by 2 bases and J by 3 bases, leaving 14 bases between them. Per the germline V gene, CDR1 is MNHEY and CDR2 is SMNVEV (reference sequence). CDR3 in DNA: TGTGCCAGCAGTTTAAACGGACAGCTCAACAATCAGCCCCAGCATTTT. It codes for CASSLNGQLNNQPQHF.

The table lists this clone with a count of one. V and J are TRBV30 and TRBJ1-6; 9 bases match TRBD1. Germline-derived CDR1 and CDR2 are GTSNPN and SVGIG (reference sequence). This CDR3 spans 17 amino acids. V lost 3 bases and J lost 1; bases outside the gene matches: 7. CDR3 coding DNA: TGTGCCTGGAGAAGGGACAGGGTTAGGTCCTATAATTCACCCCTCCACTTT. Translated, it gives CAWRRDRVRSYNSPLHF. The entire variable domain, with the rest obtained from reference TRBV30 and TRBJ1-6, is as follows: SQTIHQWPATLVQPVGSPLSLECTVEGTSNPNLYWYRQAAGRGLQLLFYSVGIGQISSEVPQNLSASRPQDRQFILSSKKLLLSDSGFYLCAWRRDRVRSYNSPLHFGNGTRLTVT.

CDR3 bases: TGCGCCAGCACCCGGGGACTAGCGGTAACAGATACGCAGTATTTT. This encodes CASTRGLAVTDTQYF. The chain carries TRBV5-1 and TRBJ2-3; TRBD2 agrees at 11 bases. The germline gives CDR1 SGHRS, CDR2 YFSETQ. CDR3 length: 15 amino acids. With 6 bases clipped from V and 3 bases from J, the junction kept 6 bases outside the gene matches.

The CDR3 loop reads CASSEDLRGNSPLHF. CDR3 nucleotide sequence: TGTGCCAGCAGTGAAGATCTCAGGGGGAATTCACCCCTCCACTTT. This sequence joins TRBV6-1 and TRBJ1-6; TRBD1 matches at 7 bases. Germline CDR1 is MNHNS and CDR2 is SASEGT. After removal of 1 base from V and 7 bases from J, the junction contained 4 bases not matched to a gene. The CDR3 contains 15 residues.

The chain couples TRBV19 to TRBJ2-5; maybe TRBD2 (6 bases). The CDR3 totals 15 residues. Germline loops: CDR1 LNHDA, CDR2 SQIVND (reference sequence). Trimming removed 3 bases at V and 0 bases at J, with 11 bases between. CDR3 amino acids: CASSIGGGDQETQYF. For the CDR3, the DNA is TGTGCCAGTAGTATTGGTGGAGGGGACCAAGAGACCCAGTACTTC.

J is TRBJ2-7 and V is TRBV19; D might be TRBD2 (5 bases). The CDR3 totals 13 residues. Germline CDR1 and CDR2: LNHDA and SQIVND (reference sequence). The V end lost 6 bases, the J end lost 5 bases, and 14 bases lay between the germline ends. The CDR3 spells CASSPEGRHEQYF. In DNA form, the CDR3 reads TGTGCCAGTAGCCCCGAGGGCAGACACGAGCAGTACTTC.

V is TRBV7-9 and J is TRBJ2-5; D may be TRBD1 (6 bases). V was trimmed by 0 bases and J by 3 bases, leaving 11 bases between them. CDR3 length equals 15 residues. Germline loops: CDR1 SEHNR, CDR2 FQNEAQ (reference sequence). CDR3 coding DNA: TGTGCCAGCAGCTTAGCTATCGGGACAAAAGAGACCCAGTACTTC. It is translated as CASSLAIGTKETQYF.